Following are 21 T cell receptor beta chains from one sample sequenced in a study of CD8 T cells in Susac syndrome. Random hexamers were used to reverse transcribe an amount of 0.5 to 1 ug RNA. TCRdb called the immunoSEQ multiplex PCR reads again in MiXCR, with one record for every CDR3 protein. The profile shows 150,000 or so distinct CDR3 sequences, roughly 95% of them singletons. The specimen was CD4+ T cells from PBMCs. The receptors derive from a human donor with multiple sclerosis.

This clonotype occurred once. The chain links TRBV16 to TRBJ2-3; D ambiguous. Deletions cut 0 bases from V and 6 bases from J, with 10 bases between. CDR1 is KGHSY, CDR2 FQNENV, per germline. There are 14 residues in the CDR3. As DNA, the CDR3 is TGTGCCAGCAGCCAATCACGTGGCTCGGATACGCAGTATTTT. It yields the protein CASSQSRGSDTQYF.

The V call is TRBV28, the J call TRBJ2-7; 7 nucleotides agree with TRBD1. Germline V CDR1 and CDR2: MDHEN, SYDVKM. V lost 6 bases to trimming and J lost 1 base; unmatched junction nucleotides: 6. This CDR3 has 14 residues. The CDR3 DNA follows: TGTGCCAGCAGCTGGGACAGTCTTTCCTACGAGCAGTACTTC. Amino acid sequence: CASSWDSLSYEQYF.

The rearrangement joins TRBV28 to TRBJ2-3; D unclear. Trimming pared 7 bases from V and 4 bases from J, leaving 12 bases between. The germline gives CDR1 MDHEN, CDR2 SYDVKM. CDR3 size: 13 residues. The CDR3 region is CASTLKAPDTQYF. The CDR3 nucleotides are TGTGCCAGCACCCTTAAAGCCCCAGATACGCAGTATTTT.

This clonotype has only one observation. The chain uses TRBV18 and TRBJ1-5, with a possible D match to TRBD1 (6 bases). The V and J ends lost 6 bases and 7 bases respectively, with 16 bases between them. This CDR3 is built from 14 residues. Looked up from germline, CDR1 is KGHSH and CDR2 is LQKENI. The CDR3 DNA is TGTGCCAGCTCCATCGGGGGGGCCGAACAGCCCCAGCATTTT. Translating it yields CASSIGGAEQPQHF.

This chain uses TRBV9 with TRBJ2-6; no firm D call. This CDR3 is 16 amino acids long. Trimming pared 0 bases from V and 0 bases from J, leaving 7 bases between. CDR1 is SGDLS and CDR2 is YYNGEE in the germline V gene. The CDR3 sequence is CASSVVRHSGANVLTF. The DNA of the CDR3 is TGTGCCAGCAGCGTAGTACGGCACTCTGGGGCCAACGTCCTGACTTTC.

The gene calls are TRBV27 and TRBJ2-3; D not resolved. CDR3 length: 13 residues. The germline CDR1 and CDR2 sequences are MNHEY and SMNVEV (reference sequence). V was clipped by 0 bases and J by 6 bases, with 7 bases between them. The DNA of the CDR3 is TGTGCCAGCAGTTTATCCCGGGCGGATACGCAGTATTTT. Its protein is CASSLSRADTQYF.

The chain is built from TRBV30 and TRBJ1-4, with D unresolved. Trimming pared 3 bases from V and 3 bases from J, leaving 8 bases between. CDR1 and CDR2 (germline): GTSNPN, SVGIG (reference sequence). The CDR3 runs to 13 residues. This chain's CDR3 is CAWSGEANEKLFF. CDR3 in DNA: TGTGCCTGGAGCGGTGAGGCTAATGAAAAACTGTTTTTT.

This clonotype was seen only a few times. The chain uses TRBV13 and TRBJ2-3, with a tentative D call TRBD1 (5 bases). CDR1 PRHDT and CDR2 FYEKMQ come from the germline V gene (reference sequence). This CDR3 region has 13 residues. Trimming took off 0 bases at V and 4 bases at J, with 5 bases between the two ends. Here the CDR3 DNA reads TGTGCCAGCAGCTTAGGACAGGCAGATACGCAGTATTTT. Translated: CASSLGQADTQYF.

The chain recombines TRBV7-9 with TRBJ1-2; 9 positions match TRBD1. Germline CDR1 SEHNR, CDR2 FQNEAQ (reference sequence). V dropped 4 bases and J dropped 0; count of bases not matched to a gene: 9. The CDR3 runs 17 residues. The CDR3 loop reads CASSSGQGNLANYGYTF. The DNA for the CDR3 is TGTGCCAGCAGCTCCGGACAGGGGAACTTAGCTAACTATGGCTACACCTTC.

The chain employs TRBV6-1 and TRBJ2-7; TRBD1 might be the D (5 bases). The V end lost 0 bases, the J end lost 3 bases, and 12 bases lay between the germline ends. The CDR3 extends over 15 amino acids. Germline loops: CDR1 MNHNS, CDR2 SASEGT. In nucleotides, the CDR3 is TGTGCCAGCAGTGAAGCGGGGCACAGGTACTACGAGCAGTACTTC. It is translated as CASSEAGHRYYEQYF.

The chain links TRBV14 to TRBJ1-3, with D possibly matching TRBD1 (6 bases). The V end lost 4 bases, the J end lost 4 bases, and 14 bases lay between the germline ends. The germline V gene encodes CDR1 SGHDN and CDR2 FVKESK. This CDR3 is 15 amino acids long. CDR3: CASSRHTGPGNTIYF. Written as DNA, the CDR3 is TGTGCCAGCAGCCGCCACACAGGGCCCGGAAACACCATATATTTT.

The chain is built from TRBV11-1 and TRBJ2-5, with D uncertain. The CDR3 length is 14 residues. Between the trimmed V and J ends, which lost 4 bases and 5 bases, there was a span of 14 bases. Germline CDR1 SGHAT, CDR2 FQDESV (reference sequence). The CDR3 DNA reads TGTGCCAGCAGCTCCCGGGCCACCTGGGAGACCCAGTACTTC. This translates into CASSSRATWETQYF.

The genes are TRBV7-2 and TRBJ2-5, with D perhaps given as TRBD1 or TRBD2 (5 bases each). V lost 7 bases to trimming and J lost 4 bases, with 19 bases between them. The CDR3 covers 15 residues. Looked up from germline, CDR1 is SGHTA and CDR2 is FQGNSA. CDR3 coding DNA: TGTGCCAGCATCCGGGACGCCGGACGTGTAGAGACCCAGTACTTC. This sequence encodes CASIRDAGRVETQYF.

V and J are TRBV24-1 and TRBJ2-1; tentative D call: TRBD1 (6 bases). CDR1 and CDR2 (germline): KGHDR, SFDVKD. V was shortened by 6 bases and J by 6 bases, with 17 bases between the two germline ends. This CDR3 contains 15 residues. CDR3 protein: CATSWGPIQSNEQFF. CDR3 DNA sequence: TGTGCCACCAGTTGGGGGCCGATCCAATCCAATGAGCAGTTCTTC.

This clonotype was picked up one time. The V call is TRBV12-3 or TRBV12-4, the J call TRBJ2-5, with unresolved D. This CDR3 spans 15 amino acids. V dropped 5 bases and J dropped 0 bases, with 13 bases sitting between them. In DNA form, the CDR3 reads TGTGCCAGCAGTCCCTATTCCGCCAACCAAGAGACCCAGTACTTC. Translating gives CASSPYSANQETQYF.

The chain uses TRBV19 and TRBJ1-1; D possibly corresponds to TRBD1 (5 bases). Germline values: CDR1 LNHDA, CDR2 SQIVND (reference sequence). V shed 5 bases and J shed 1 base, with 11 bases lying between them. The CDR3 loop spans 14 amino acids. CDR3 DNA: TGTGCCAGTAGTCGTGGGGGGAGGAACACTGAAGCTTTCTTT. Amino acid sequence: CASSRGGRNTEAFF. The full variable domain, rest sourced from reference TRBV19 and TRBJ1-1, is DGGITQSPKYLFRKEGQNVTLSCEQNLNHDAMYWYRQDPGQGLRLIYYSQIVNDFQKGDIAEGYSVSREKKESFPLTVTSAQKNPTAFYLCASSRGGRNTEAFFGQGTRLTVV.

The chain links TRBV7-9 to TRBJ1-1, with 8 nucleotides matching TRBD1. Germline CDR1 SEHNR, CDR2 FQNEAQ (reference sequence). The CDR3 contains 14 residues. The J segment lost 4 bases and the V segment lost 3 bases, leaving 4 bases of the junction unmatched. The CDR3 is CASSLVTGGTEAFF. In DNA form, the CDR3 reads TGTGCCAGCAGCTTGGTAACAGGGGGCACTGAAGCTTTCTTT.

J is TRBJ2-1 and V is TRBV7-3, with a tentative D call TRBD2 (6 bases). The CDR3 length is 16 residues. V gave up 4 bases and J gave up 3 bases, with 16 bases separating them. Germline loops: CDR1 SGHTA, CDR2 FQGTGA. As DNA, the CDR3 is TGTGCCAGCAGCTCATTCGGGGGAAGCCTCTACAATGAGCAGTTCTTC. Residues: CASSSFGGSLYNEQFF. Combining the CDR3 with reference TRBV7-3 and TRBJ2-1 gives the whole variable domain GAGVSQTPSNKVTEKGKYVELRCDPISGHTALYWYRQSLGQGPEFLIYFQGTGAADDSGLPNDRFFAVRPEGSVSTLKIQRTERGDSAVYLCASSSFGGSLYNEQFFGPGTRLTVL.

The V and J genes are TRBV10-3 and TRBJ1-1; TRBD1 might be the D (5 bases). This CDR3 has 14 residues. The germline V gene has CDR1 ENHRY and CDR2 SYGVKD. Between the trimmed V and J ends, which lost 2 bases and 4 bases, there was a span of 11 bases. CDR3 in DNA: TGTGCCATCAGTGAGACACGGGACTTCACTGAAGCTTTCTTT. This gives the protein CAISETRDFTEAFF.

This chain joins TRBV5-1 and TRBJ2-5; TRBD1 or TRBD2 may be the D gene (5 bases each). There are 14 residues in the CDR3. The germline V gene encodes CDR1 SGHRS and CDR2 YFSETQ. Trimming removed 0 bases from V and 5 bases from J, with 11 bases in between. CDR3 sequence (DNA): TGCGCCAGCAGCTTGGCCTCCAGGGAGGAGACCCAGTACTTC. Translated: CASSLASREETQYF.

The rearrangement links TRBV30 to TRBJ1-2, with unresolved D. The CDR3 is made up of 11 amino acids. CDR1 and CDR2 from the germline V gene are GTSNPN and SVGIG (reference sequence). V lost 3 bases and J 7 bases, leaving 9 bases between the germline ends. This chain's CDR3 is CAWSGWGGYTF. CDR3 DNA sequence: TGTGCCTGGAGCGGGTGGGGTGGCTACACCTTC.